This TCR beta chain came from a study of shared clonotypes between healthy human individuals. Study observations and caveats: Depth was large, yet rarefaction showed that sorted-subset sequencing was incomplete.

Profiling relied on immunoSEQ multiplex PCR, and the TCRdb table lists in-frame clones only, not all of them. The sample has a few million clones; more than 80% are singletons. For this clone: The antigen is undetermined.

Healthy adults negative for HIV, lacking recent acute infections or vaccinations, served as donors. Germline V gives CDR1 SGHDT, CDR2 YYEEEE. V shed 1 base and J shed 4 bases, with 14 bases lying between them. The CDR3 loop spans 15 amino acids. What was sequenced was naive CD4+ T cells sorted from blood. The subset was: CD45RA+ positively selected. This receptor was taken from a man between 18 and 29 years old in good health. V is TRBV5-6 and J is TRBJ1-2; the D gene is possibly TRBD1 (6 bases). Here the CDR3 reads CASSLRDIHSYGYTF. In DNA, the CDR3 is TGTGCCAGCAGCTTGCGGGACATTCACTCCTATGGCTACACCTTC.